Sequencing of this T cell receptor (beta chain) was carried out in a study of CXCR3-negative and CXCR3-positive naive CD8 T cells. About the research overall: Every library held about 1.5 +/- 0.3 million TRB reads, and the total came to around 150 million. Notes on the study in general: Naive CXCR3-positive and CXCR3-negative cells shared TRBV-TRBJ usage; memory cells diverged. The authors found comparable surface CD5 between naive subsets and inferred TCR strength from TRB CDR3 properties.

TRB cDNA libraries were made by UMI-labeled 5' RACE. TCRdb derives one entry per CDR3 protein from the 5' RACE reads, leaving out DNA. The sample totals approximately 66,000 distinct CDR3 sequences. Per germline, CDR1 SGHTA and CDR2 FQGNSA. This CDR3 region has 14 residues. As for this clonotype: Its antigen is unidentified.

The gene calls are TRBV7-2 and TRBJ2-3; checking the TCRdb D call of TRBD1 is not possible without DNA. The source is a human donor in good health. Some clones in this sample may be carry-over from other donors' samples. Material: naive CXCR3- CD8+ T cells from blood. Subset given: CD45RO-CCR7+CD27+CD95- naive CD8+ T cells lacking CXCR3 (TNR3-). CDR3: CASSSGPGAGHQYF.